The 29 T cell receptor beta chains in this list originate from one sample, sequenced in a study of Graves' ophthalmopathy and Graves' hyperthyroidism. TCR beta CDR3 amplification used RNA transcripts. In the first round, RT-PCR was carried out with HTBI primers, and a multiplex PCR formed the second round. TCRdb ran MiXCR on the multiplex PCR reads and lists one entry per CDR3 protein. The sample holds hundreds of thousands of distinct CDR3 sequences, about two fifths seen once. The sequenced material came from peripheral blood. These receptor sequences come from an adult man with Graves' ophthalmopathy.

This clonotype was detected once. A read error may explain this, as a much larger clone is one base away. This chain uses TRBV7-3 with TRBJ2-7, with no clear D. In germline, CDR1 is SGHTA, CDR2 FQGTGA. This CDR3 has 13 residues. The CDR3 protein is CASSLTNGHERYF. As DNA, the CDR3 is TGTGCCAGCAGCTTGACAAACGGTCACGAGCGGTACTTC. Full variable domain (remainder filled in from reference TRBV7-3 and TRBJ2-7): GAGVSQTPSNKVTEKGKYVELRCDPISGHTALYWYRQSLGQGPEFLIYFQGTGAADDSGLPNDRFFAVRPEGSVSTLKIQRTERGDSAVYLCASSLTNGHERYFGPGTRLTVT.

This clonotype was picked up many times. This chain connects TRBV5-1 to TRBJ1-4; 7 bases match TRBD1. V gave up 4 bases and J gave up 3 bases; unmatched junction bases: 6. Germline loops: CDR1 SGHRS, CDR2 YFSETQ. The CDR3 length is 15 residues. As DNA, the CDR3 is TGCGCCAGCAGCCAAAGGGACAGTCCTAATGAAAAACTGTTTTTT. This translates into CASSQRDSPNEKLFF.

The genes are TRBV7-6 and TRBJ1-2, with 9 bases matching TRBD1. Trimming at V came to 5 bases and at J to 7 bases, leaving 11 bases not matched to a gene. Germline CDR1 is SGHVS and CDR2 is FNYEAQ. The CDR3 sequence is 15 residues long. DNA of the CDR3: TGTGCCAGCAGCCTGGGACAGGGAAGCCTAGTTGGCTACACCTTC. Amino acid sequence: CASSLGQGSLVGYTF.

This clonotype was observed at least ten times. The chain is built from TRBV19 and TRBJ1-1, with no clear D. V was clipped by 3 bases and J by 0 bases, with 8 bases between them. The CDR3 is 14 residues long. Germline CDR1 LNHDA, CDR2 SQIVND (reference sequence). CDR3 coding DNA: TGTGCCAGTAGTATGGGCCGGATGAACACTGAAGCTTTCTTT. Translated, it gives CASSMGRMNTEAFF.

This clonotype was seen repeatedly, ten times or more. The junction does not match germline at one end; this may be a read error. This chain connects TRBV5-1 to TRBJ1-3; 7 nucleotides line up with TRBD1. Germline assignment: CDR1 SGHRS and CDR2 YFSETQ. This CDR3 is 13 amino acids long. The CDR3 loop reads CASSLGQGNTIYF. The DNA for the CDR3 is TGTGCCAGCAGCTTGGGACAGGGAAACACCATATATTTT.

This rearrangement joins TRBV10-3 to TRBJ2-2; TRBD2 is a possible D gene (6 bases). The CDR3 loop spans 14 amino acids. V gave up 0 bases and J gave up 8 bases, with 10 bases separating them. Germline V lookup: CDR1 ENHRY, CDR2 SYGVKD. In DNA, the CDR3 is TGTGCCATCAGTGAGTCACAAGGGACTGGGGAGCTGTTTTTT. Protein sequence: CAISESQGTGELFF.

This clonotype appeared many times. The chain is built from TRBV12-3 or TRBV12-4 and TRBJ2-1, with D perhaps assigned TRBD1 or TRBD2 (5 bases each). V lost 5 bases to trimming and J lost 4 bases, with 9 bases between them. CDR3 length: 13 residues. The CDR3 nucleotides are TGTGCCAGCAGTGTGGGACGTTACAATGAGCAGTTCTTC. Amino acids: CASSVGRYNEQFF.

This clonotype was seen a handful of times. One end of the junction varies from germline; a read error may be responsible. The CDR3 is CASSLGPNPGQGEKRF. CDR3 nucleotides: TGTGCCAGCAGCTTAGGCCCGAATCCCGGACAGGGGGAAAAACGCTTT. The rearrangement joins TRBV7-8 to TRBJ1-3; 10 bases match TRBD1. This CDR3 is 16 amino acids long. Germline V CDR1 and CDR2: SGHVS, FQNEAQ.

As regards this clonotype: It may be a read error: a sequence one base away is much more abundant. The CDR3 spells CATSAPSDRDGYEQYF. The CDR3 region has the DNA TGTGCCACCAGTGCTCCTTCGGACAGGGATGGTTACGAGCAGTACTTC. The chain combines TRBV24-1 with TRBJ2-7; 8 bases are a match to TRBD1. Germline CDR1 KGHDR, CDR2 SFDVKD. After removal of 5 bases from V and 4 bases from J, the junction contained 12 bases not matched to a gene. The CDR3 has 16 residues.

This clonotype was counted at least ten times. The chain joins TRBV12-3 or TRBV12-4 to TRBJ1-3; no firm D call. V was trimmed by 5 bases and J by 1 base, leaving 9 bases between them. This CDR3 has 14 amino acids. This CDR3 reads CASSTPGSGNTIYF. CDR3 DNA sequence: TGTGCCAGCAGTACCCCAGGTTCTGGAAACACCATATATTTT.

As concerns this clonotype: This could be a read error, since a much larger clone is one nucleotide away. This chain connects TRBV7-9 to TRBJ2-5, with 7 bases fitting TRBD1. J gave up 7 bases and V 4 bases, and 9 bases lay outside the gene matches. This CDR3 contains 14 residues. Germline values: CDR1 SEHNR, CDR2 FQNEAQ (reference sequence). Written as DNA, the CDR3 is TGTGCCAGCAGCTCCGGACAGGTTCAGAGGACCCAGTACTTC. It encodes CASSSGQVQRTQYF.

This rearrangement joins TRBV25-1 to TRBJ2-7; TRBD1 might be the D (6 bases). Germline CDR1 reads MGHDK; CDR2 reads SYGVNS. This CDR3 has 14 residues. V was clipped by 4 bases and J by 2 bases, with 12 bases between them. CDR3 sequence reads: CASSAAGVTYEQYF. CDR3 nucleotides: TGTGCCAGCAGTGCCGCAGGGGTTACCTACGAGCAGTACTTC.

CDR3: CASSVVVHTEAFF. In DNA form, the CDR3 reads TGTGCCAGCAGCGTTGTCGTGCACACTGAAGCTTTCTTT. V and J are TRBV14 and TRBJ1-1; D not resolved. V shed 5 bases and J shed 3 bases, with 10 bases lying between them. The CDR3 covers 13 residues. CDR1 and CDR2 from the germline V gene are SGHDN and FVKESK.

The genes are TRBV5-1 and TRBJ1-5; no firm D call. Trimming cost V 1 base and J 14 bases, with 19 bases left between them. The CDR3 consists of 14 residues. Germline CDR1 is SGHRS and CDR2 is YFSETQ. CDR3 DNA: TGCGCCAGCAGCTTGAGGTCGGGAGGTGCCTACGAGCATTTT. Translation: CASSLRSGGAYEHF.

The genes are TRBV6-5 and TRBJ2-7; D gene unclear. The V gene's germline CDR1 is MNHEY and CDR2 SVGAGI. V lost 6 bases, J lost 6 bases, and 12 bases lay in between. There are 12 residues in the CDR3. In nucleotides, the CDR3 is TGTGCCAGCAGCCAAGCTTTCCCCGAGCAGTACTTC. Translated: CASSQAFPEQYF.

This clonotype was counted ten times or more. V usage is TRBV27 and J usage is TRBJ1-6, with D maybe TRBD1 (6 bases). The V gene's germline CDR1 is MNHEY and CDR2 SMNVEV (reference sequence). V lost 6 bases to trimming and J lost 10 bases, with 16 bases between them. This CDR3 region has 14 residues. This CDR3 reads CASSQTGLGSPLHF. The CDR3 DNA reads TGTGCCAGCAGCCAAACAGGGCTCGGGTCACCCCTCCACTTT.

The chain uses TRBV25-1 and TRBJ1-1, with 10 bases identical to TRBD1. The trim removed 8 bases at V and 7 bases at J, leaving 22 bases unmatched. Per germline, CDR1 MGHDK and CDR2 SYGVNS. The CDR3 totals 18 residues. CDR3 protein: CASVEGVRQGALRLEAFF. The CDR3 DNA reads TGTGCCAGCGTTGAAGGGGTACGACAGGGGGCATTGCGCCTTGAAGCTTTCTTT.

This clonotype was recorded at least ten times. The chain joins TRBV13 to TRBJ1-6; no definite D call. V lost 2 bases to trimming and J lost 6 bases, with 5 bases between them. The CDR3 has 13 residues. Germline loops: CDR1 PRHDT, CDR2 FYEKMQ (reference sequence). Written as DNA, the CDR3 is TGTGCCAGCAGCTTAACACCTAATTCACCCCTCCACTTT. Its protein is CASSLTPNSPLHF.

CDR3 loop: CASSPQADSELFF. The DNA for the CDR3 is TGTGCCAGCTCACCACAGGCTGACTCGGAGCTGTTTTTT. This chain connects TRBV25-1 to TRBJ2-2, with D possibly being TRBD1 (5 bases). V was shortened by 8 bases and J by 10 bases, with 17 bases between the two germline ends. Germline assignment: CDR1 MGHDK and CDR2 SYGVNS. The CDR3 loop spans 13 amino acids.

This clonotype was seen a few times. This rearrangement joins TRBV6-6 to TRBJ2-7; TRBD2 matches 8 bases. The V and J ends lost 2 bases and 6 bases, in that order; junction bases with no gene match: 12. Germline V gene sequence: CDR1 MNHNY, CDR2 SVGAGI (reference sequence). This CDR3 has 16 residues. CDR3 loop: CASSYLSTGGPVEQYF. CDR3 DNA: TGTGCCAGCAGTTACCTGTCGACGGGAGGGCCGGTCGAGCAGTACTTC.

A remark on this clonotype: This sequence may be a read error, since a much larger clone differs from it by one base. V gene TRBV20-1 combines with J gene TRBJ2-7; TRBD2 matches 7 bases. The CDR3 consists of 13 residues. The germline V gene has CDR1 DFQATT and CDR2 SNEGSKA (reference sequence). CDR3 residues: CSAKKGGSYERYF. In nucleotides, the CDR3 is TGCAGTGCCAAGAAAGGCGGGAGCTACGAGCGGTACTTC.

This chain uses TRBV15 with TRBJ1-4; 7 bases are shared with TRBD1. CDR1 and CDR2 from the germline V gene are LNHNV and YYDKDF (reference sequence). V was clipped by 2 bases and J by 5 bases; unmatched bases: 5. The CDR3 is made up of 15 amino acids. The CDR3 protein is CATSRRRGLNEKLFF. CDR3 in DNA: TGTGCCACCAGCAGACGGAGGGGGCTCAATGAAAAACTGTTTTTT. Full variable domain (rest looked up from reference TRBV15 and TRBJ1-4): DAMVIQNPRYQVTQFGKPVTLSCSQTLNHNVMYWYQQKSSQAPKLLFHYYDKDFNNEADTPDNFQSRRPNTSFCFLDIRSPGLGDTAMYLCATSRRRGLNEKLFFGSGTQLSVL.

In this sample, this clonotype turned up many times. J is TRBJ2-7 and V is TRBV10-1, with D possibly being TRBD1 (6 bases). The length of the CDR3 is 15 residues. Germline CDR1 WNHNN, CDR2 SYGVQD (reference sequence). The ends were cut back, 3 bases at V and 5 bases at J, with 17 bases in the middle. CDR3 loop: CASSDVGARSNEQYF. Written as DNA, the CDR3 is TGCGCCAGCAGTGACGTGGGGGCCAGGTCGAACGAGCAGTACTTC.

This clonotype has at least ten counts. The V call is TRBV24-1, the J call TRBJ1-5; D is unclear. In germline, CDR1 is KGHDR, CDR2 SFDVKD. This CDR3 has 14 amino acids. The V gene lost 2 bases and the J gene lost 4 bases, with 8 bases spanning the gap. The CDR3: CATSDSAGNQPQHF. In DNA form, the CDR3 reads TGTGCCACCAGTGATTCTGCGGGAAATCAGCCCCAGCATTTT.

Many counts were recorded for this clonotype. The CDR3 DNA is TGTGCCAGCAGCGTAGGGACAGGGTTTGACGAGCAGTACTTC. Translation: CASSVGTGFDEQYF. The chain couples TRBV9 to TRBJ2-7, with 8 bases fitting TRBD1. The trim removed 0 bases at V and 5 bases at J, leaving 4 bases unmatched. Germline values: CDR1 SGDLS, CDR2 YYNGEE. This CDR3 has 14 residues.

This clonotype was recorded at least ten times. CDR3 bases: TGCGCCAGCAGCTTGCCTGGGGGCGGTGAAGCTTTCTTT. Translating it yields CASSLPGGGEAFF. This sequence joins TRBV5-1 and TRBJ1-1; tentatively, D is TRBD1 (6 bases). Trimming stripped 1 base from V and 7 bases from J, with 11 bases between. Per the germline V gene, CDR1 is SGHRS and CDR2 is YFSETQ. This CDR3 has 13 amino acids. Full variable domain (missing parts from reference TRBV5-1 and TRBJ1-1): KAGVTQTPRYLIKTRGQQVTLSCSPISGHRSVSWYQQTPGQGLQFLFEYFSETQRNKGNFPGRFSGRQFSNSRSEMNVSTLELGDSALYLCASSLPGGGEAFFGQGTRLTVV.

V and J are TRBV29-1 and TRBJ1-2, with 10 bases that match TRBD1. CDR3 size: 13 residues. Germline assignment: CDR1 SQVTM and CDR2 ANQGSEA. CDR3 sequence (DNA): TGCAGTTCACTAGACAGGGGGCTTTATGGCTACACCTTC. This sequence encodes CSSLDRGLYGYTF.

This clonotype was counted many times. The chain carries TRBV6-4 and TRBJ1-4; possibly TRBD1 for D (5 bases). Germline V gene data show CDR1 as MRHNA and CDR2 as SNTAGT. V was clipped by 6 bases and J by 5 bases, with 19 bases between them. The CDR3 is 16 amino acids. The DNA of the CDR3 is TGTGCCAGCAGCCCACGGCTAGGGACGGGCAATGAAAAACTGTTTTTT. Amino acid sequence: CASSPRLGTGNEKLFF.

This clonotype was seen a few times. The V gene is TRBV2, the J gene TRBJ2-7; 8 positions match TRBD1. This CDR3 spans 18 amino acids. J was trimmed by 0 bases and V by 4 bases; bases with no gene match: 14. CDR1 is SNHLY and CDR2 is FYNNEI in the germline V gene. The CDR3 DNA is TGTGCCAGCAGTGTATACGGGACAGGAAGGATCCCCTCCTACGAGCAGTACTTC. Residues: CASSVYGTGRIPSYEQYF.